Sequencing of this T cell receptor beta chain was carried out in a study of OX40 agonist ivuxolimab in advanced cancers. Sequencing used immunoSEQ multiplex PCR; TCRdb keeps in-frame clones, though not all of them. The sample carries 79,000 or so clones, almost 85% recorded once. Notes on the study in general: A proportion of nonresponders additionally exhibited low normalized T-cell clonal expansion.

As to this clone: Its antigen is not known.

Sequenced here: CD4+ or CD8+ T cells sorted from blood, sampled in a trial of the OX40 agonist ivuxolimab. The sequence was collected from an adult with an advanced solid tumor such as melanoma, head and neck, liver or kidney cancer.

The CDR3 DNA reads as TGTGCCATCAGGATGCCCCAAAGGGTCACTGAAGCTTTCTTT. Protein: CAIRMPQRVTEAFF. The J gene is TRBJ1-1, the V gene TRBV10-3; no clear D. V was cut by 6 bases and J by 4 bases, with 15 bases left in between. Germline V gene data show CDR1 as ENHRY and CDR2 as SYGVKD. The CDR3 totals 14 residues.